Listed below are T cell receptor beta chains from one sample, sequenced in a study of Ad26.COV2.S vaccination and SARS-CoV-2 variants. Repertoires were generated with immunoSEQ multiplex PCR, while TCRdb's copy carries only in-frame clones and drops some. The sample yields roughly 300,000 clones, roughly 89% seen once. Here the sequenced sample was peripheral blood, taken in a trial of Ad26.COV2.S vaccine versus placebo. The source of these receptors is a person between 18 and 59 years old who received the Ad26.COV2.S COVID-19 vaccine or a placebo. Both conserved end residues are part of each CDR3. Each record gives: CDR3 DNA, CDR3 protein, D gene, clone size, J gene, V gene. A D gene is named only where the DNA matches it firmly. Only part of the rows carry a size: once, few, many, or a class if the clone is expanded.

DNA: TGTGCCAGCAGCCCGGCTGGAGGGGCAAATCAGCCCCAGCATTTT
CDR3: CASSPAGGANQPQHF
D: NA
size: NA
J: TRBJ1-5
V: TRBV9

DNA: TGCGCCAGCAGCTTGGCTTCTAGCGGGAGAAACACCGGGGAGCTGTTTTTT
CDR3: CASSLASSGRNTGELFF
D: TRBD2
size: NA
J: TRBJ2-2
V: TRBV5-1

DNA: TGTGCCAGCAGCGTAGCTGGAGGGGTCACTGAAGCTTTCTTT
CDR3: CASSVAGGVTEAFF
D: NA
size: NA
J: TRBJ1-1
V: TRBV9

DNA: TGTGCCAGCAGTTACCGGCAGGACGGTTCACCCCTCCACTTT
CDR3: CASSYRQDGSPLHF
D: NA
size: few
J: TRBJ1-6
V: TRBV6-5

DNA: TGTGCCAGCTCGCCGCGTCTACAGGACAACCCTGACACGGGTCCCTACGAGCAGTACTTC
CDR3: CASSPRLQDNPDTGPYEQYF
D: NA
size: once
J: TRBJ2-7
V: TRBV18

DNA: TGTGCCAGCAGTTTATCGGTCAATCAGCAGTTCTTC
CDR3: CASSLSVNQQFF
D: NA
size: NA
J: TRBJ2-1
V: TRBV28

DNA: TGCGCCAGCAGCTTAACCGGGACAGAATCCTACGAGCAGTACTTC
CDR3: CASSLTGTESYEQYF
D: TRBD1
size: NA
J: TRBJ2-7
V: TRBV5-1

DNA: TGTGCCAGCAGCCAAGGACTAGGACAGGGGGCGTTAGGCTACACCTTC
CDR3: CASSQGLGQGALGYTF
D: TRBD1
size: NA
J: TRBJ1-2
V: TRBV3-1/TRBV3-2

DNA: TGTGCCAGTATGAGGGAACACGTCGAAAAGGTTTATCAGCCCCAGCATTTT
CDR3: CASMREHVEKVYQPQHF
D: NA
size: NA
J: TRBJ1-5
V: TRBV19

DNA: TGCGCCAGCAGCTTGTTGGGACAGGGAAGTCATGAGCAGTTCTTC
CDR3: CASSLLGQGSHEQFF
D: TRBD1
size: NA
J: TRBJ2-1
V: TRBV5-1

DNA: TGTGCCAGCAGGTCGGCAGAGACCCAGTACTTC
CDR3: CASRSAETQYF
D: NA
size: NA
J: TRBJ2-5
V: TRBV7-9

DNA: TGTGCCAGCAGTTACACCAAGACAGGGGGCACTGAAGCTTTCTTT
CDR3: CASSYTKTGGTEAFF
D: TRBD1
size: NA
J: TRBJ1-1
V: TRBV6-2/TRBV6-3

DNA: TGCGCCAGCAGCTGGGGACACAAAGCAACTAATGAAAAACTGTTTTTT
CDR3: CASSWGHKATNEKLFF
D: NA
size: NA
J: TRBJ1-4
V: TRBV5-1

DNA: TGTGCCAGCAGCCAAGAGTTTGGGACAGGGATTACAGATACGCAGTATTTT
CDR3: CASSQEFGTGITDTQYF
D: TRBD1
size: NA
J: TRBJ2-3
V: TRBV4-2

DNA: TGTGCCAGCAGGGGCGGGACAGCCCAAGAGACCCAGTACTTC
CDR3: CASRGGTAQETQYF
D: NA
size: NA
J: TRBJ2-5
V: TRBV28

DNA: TGCGCCAGCAGCCCAGGACAGGGTAGCGAGCAGTACTTC
CDR3: CASSPGQGSEQYF
D: TRBD1
size: few
J: TRBJ2-7
V: TRBV5-1

DNA: TGTGCCAGCAGCTCGACAGGAAAATATGGCTACACCTTC
CDR3: CASSSTGKYGYTF
D: NA
size: few
J: TRBJ1-2
V: TRBV5-6

DNA: TGTGCCTGGAGTTGGAACAGGTTAAAAGCTTTCTTT
CDR3: CAWSWNRLKAFF
D: NA
size: NA
J: TRBJ1-1
V: TRBV30

DNA: TGTGCCAGCAGTGAGGGGGCGCGGGAGACCCAGTACTTC
CDR3: CASSEGARETQYF
D: TRBD1
size: NA
J: TRBJ2-5
V: TRBV28

DNA: TGTGCCAGCAGCCTCGTCCCTCCTAGCGGGGGGCGTGAAGATACGCAGTATTTT
CDR3: CASSLVPPSGGREDTQYF
D: TRBD2
size: NA
J: TRBJ2-3
V: TRBV3-1/TRBV3-2

DNA: TGTGCCAGCAGCTTGGCCCGCGATGGACAGGGTGGCACTGAAGCTTTCTTT
CDR3: CASSLARDGQGGTEAFF
D: TRBD1
size: NA
J: TRBJ1-1
V: TRBV5-6

DNA: TGTGCCAGCAGCTTATGGAGGCAGGAGCAGTTCTTC
CDR3: CASSLWRQEQFF
D: NA
size: NA
J: TRBJ2-1
V: TRBV7-8

DNA: TGTGCCAGCTCGCCGACAGGGAATCGGTGGTACGAGCAGTACTTC
CDR3: CASSPTGNRWYEQYF
D: TRBD1
size: NA
J: TRBJ2-7
V: TRBV18

DNA: TGTGCCATCAGTGAGTCGGGGCAGGGGGTAGGTTCACCCCTCCACTTT
CDR3: CAISESGQGVGSPLHF
D: TRBD1
size: NA
J: TRBJ1-6
V: TRBV10-3

DNA: TGTGCCAGGACGTGGACAGGGTGGGGTATTCAGTACTTC
CDR3: CARTWTGWGIQYF
D: TRBD1
size: NA
J: TRBJ2-4
V: TRBV19

DNA: TGTGCCAGCAGCCTATTCCACCGGGACAGGTCCTACGAGCAGTACTTC
CDR3: CASSLFHRDRSYEQYF
D: TRBD1
size: NA
J: TRBJ2-7
V: TRBV5-6

DNA: TGTGCCAGCAGCTTCGGCAGGGAAGGTCAGCCCCAGCATTTT
CDR3: CASSFGREGQPQHF
D: NA
size: NA
J: TRBJ1-5
V: TRBV7-2

DNA: TGTGCCAGCAGTCGACTAGCGGGAGACACCGGGGAGCTGTTTTTT
CDR3: CASSRLAGDTGELFF
D: TRBD2
size: NA
J: TRBJ2-2
V: TRBV6-6

DNA: TGCGCCAGCAGCTACCAGGGAAGACCGAACGAGCAGTACTTC
CDR3: CASSYQGRPNEQYF
D: NA
size: NA
J: TRBJ2-7
V: TRBV5-1

DNA: TGTGCCAGAAGAGGGGACAGGGGGGTTTCGGACATTCAGTACTTC
CDR3: CARRGDRGVSDIQYF
D: TRBD1
size: NA
J: TRBJ2-4
V: TRBV16

DNA: TGCGCCAGCAGCTTGTACCTTAGAGGTTCTGGCACAGATACGCAGTATTTT
CDR3: CASSLYLRGSGTDTQYF
D: NA
size: NA
J: TRBJ2-3
V: TRBV5-1

DNA: TGCGCCAGCAGCCCCGGAGGGGGTCTAGCGGGGGACACAGATACGCAGTATTTT
CDR3: CASSPGGGLAGDTDTQYF
D: TRBD2
size: NA
J: TRBJ2-3
V: TRBV4-1

DNA: TGTGCCAGCACTGCGAGGGTAAGGGAACTGTTTTTT
CDR3: CASTARVRELFF
D: NA
size: NA
J: TRBJ1-4
V: TRBV6-5

DNA: TGTGCCAGCAGCTTGGCCGGCGAAAACACTGAAGCTTTCTTT
CDR3: CASSLAGENTEAFF
D: NA
size: NA
J: TRBJ1-1
V: TRBV5-8

DNA: TGTGCCAGCAGCTTCAAACGACTAGCGGGGTACAATGAGCAGTTCTTC
CDR3: CASSFKRLAGYNEQFF
D: TRBD2
size: NA
J: TRBJ2-1
V: TRBV5-4

DNA: TGCGCCAGCAGCTCGGATTCAGCGGGGGAGCAGTTCTTC
CDR3: CASSSDSAGEQFF
D: TRBD2
size: NA
J: TRBJ2-1
V: TRBV5-1

DNA: TGCGCCAGCAGTCATAGCAGTTACACCTTC
CDR3: CASSHSSYTF
D: NA
size: NA
J: TRBJ1-2
V: TRBV23-1

DNA: TGTGCCAGCAGCCCCGACAGGAGGCAGTTCTTC
CDR3: CASSPDRRQFF
D: NA
size: NA
J: TRBJ2-1
V: TRBV28

DNA: TGTGCCAGCAGTTCTGGACAGGAGGGAAAGGAAAAACTGTTTTTT
CDR3: CASSSGQEGKEKLFF
D: TRBD1
size: NA
J: TRBJ1-4
V: TRBV7-9

DNA: TGCAGCGTTCTTTGGACTAGCGGGAGGGTGTCCCAAGAGACCCAGTACTTC
CDR3: CSVLWTSGRVSQETQYF
D: TRBD2
size: NA
J: TRBJ2-5
V: TRBV29-1

DNA: TGTGCCAGCAGCTTGTCCGGGGGGGGCGAGGCAACTAATGAAAAACTGTTTTTT
CDR3: CASSLSGGGEATNEKLFF
D: NA
size: NA
J: TRBJ1-4
V: TRBV7-8

DNA: TGTGCCAGCAGTTCAGAGGGAGAGACCCAGTACTTC
CDR3: CASSSEGETQYF
D: NA
size: NA
J: TRBJ2-5
V: TRBV6-6

DNA: TGTGCCAGCAGCCCCAGACAGGAGGAGGATGCACCCCTCCACTTT
CDR3: CASSPRQEEDAPLHF
D: NA
size: NA
J: TRBJ1-6
V: TRBV7-3

DNA: TGTGCCATCAGTGACCCCAGGGCCACCCACTATGGCTACACCTTC
CDR3: CAISDPRATHYGYTF
D: NA
size: once
J: TRBJ1-2
V: TRBV10-3

DNA: TGTGCCAGCAGCTTCTCCGCGGCAGGGGGCCATGAGCAGTTCTTC
CDR3: CASSFSAAGGHEQFF
D: TRBD1
size: NA
J: TRBJ2-1
V: TRBV7-9

DNA: TGTGCCAGCAGCTTGGCCCGTGAGACCCAGTACTTC
CDR3: CASSLARETQYF
D: NA
size: NA
J: TRBJ2-5
V: TRBV5-5

DNA: TGTGCCTGGAGTGTACTTACCGGGTACCAAGAGACCCAGTACTTC
CDR3: CAWSVLTGYQETQYF
D: NA
size: once
J: TRBJ2-5
V: TRBV30

DNA: TGTGCCAGCAGTTACTCTGGGACAGGGTACGAGCAGTACTTC
CDR3: CASSYSGTGYEQYF
D: TRBD1
size: NA
J: TRBJ2-7
V: TRBV6-5

DNA: TGTGCCAGCAGTGTTGTCAGGTTGGACTATGGCTACACCTTC
CDR3: CASSVVRLDYGYTF
D: NA
size: NA
J: TRBJ1-2
V: TRBV2

DNA: TGTGCCAGCAGTGTCCCGGGTGGCGACACTGAAGCTTTCTTT
CDR3: CASSVPGGDTEAFF
D: NA
size: NA
J: TRBJ1-1
V: TRBV2

DNA: TGTGCCAGCAGCCCCGGGGGGGGGCTGTTCTTC
CDR3: CASSPGGGLFF
D: TRBD2
size: NA
J: TRBJ2-1
V: TRBV7-6

DNA: TGTGCCAGCAGCCTTAGGGACGGGTGGGCCAACGTCCTGACTTTC
CDR3: CASSLRDGWANVLTF
D: NA
size: NA
J: TRBJ2-6
V: TRBV7-2

DNA: TGTGCCAGCAGTCCTAGCGGGAGCTACGAGCAGTACTTC
CDR3: CASSPSGSYEQYF
D: TRBD2
size: NA
J: TRBJ2-7
V: TRBV28

DNA: TGTGCCAGTGACCCCGGGGGGAGCTCCTACGAGCAGTACTTC
CDR3: CASDPGGSSYEQYF
D: TRBD2
size: NA
J: TRBJ2-7
V: TRBV2

DNA: TGTGCCAGCAGCCAAGGGAGTACGCGGCCCCAGCATTTT
CDR3: CASSQGSTRPQHF
D: NA
size: once
J: TRBJ1-5
V: TRBV3-1/TRBV3-2

DNA: TGTGCCAGCGGGGCGGACGGAGGCAGCTCCTTTTATGAAAAACTGTTTTTT
CDR3: CASGADGGSSFYEKLFF
D: NA
size: NA
J: TRBJ1-4
V: TRBV27

DNA: TGCAGCGTTGATCAGGGGGGGAACACTGAAGCTTTCTTT
CDR3: CSVDQGGNTEAFF
D: TRBD1
size: NA
J: TRBJ1-1
V: TRBV29-1